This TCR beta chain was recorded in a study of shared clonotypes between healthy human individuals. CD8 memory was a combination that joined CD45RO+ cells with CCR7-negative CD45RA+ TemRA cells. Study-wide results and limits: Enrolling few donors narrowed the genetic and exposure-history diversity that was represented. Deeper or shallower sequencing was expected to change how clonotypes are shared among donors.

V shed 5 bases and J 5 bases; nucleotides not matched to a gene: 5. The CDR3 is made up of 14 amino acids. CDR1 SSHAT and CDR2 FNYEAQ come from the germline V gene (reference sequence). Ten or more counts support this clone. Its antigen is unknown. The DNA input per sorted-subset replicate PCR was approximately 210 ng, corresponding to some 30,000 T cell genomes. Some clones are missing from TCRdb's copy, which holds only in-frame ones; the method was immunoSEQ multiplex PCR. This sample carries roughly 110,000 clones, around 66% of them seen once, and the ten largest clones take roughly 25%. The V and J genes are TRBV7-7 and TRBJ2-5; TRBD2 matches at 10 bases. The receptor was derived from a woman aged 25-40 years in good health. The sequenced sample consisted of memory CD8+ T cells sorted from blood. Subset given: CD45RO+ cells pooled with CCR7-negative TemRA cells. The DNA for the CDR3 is TGTGCCAGCAGCCTTAGCGGGAGGTGGGAGACCCAGTACTTC. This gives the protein CASSLSGRWETQYF.